This T cell receptor beta chain was documented in a study of blood T cell repertoires in COVID-19. Study background: In each case, the material was cDNA or gDNA derived from T cells, B-cell-depleted T cells, or PBMCs.

Participant age was roughly 18 to 90 years, and participants resided in fewer than 30 US areas. Original processing methods: Estimates of nucleated cell counts were drawn from the amplification of reference gene primers. Data came from immunoSEQ multiplex PCR; TCRdb stores just in-frame clones and leaves some out. That table furnishes V, J and clone size, whereas the DNA furnished D and trimming. The sample has 150,000 or so clones, roughly 88% seen once. From germline, CDR1 is MDHEN and CDR2 SYDVKM. This CDR3 has 16 residues. The V and J ends lost 3 bases and 8 bases respectively, with 19 bases between them.

The genes are TRBV28 and TRBJ2-2; D might be TRBD2 (5 bases). This TCR was recovered from a woman younger than 45 with acute COVID-19. Sequencing was done on a sample of PBMCs or T cells enriched from blood (not recorded which). As DNA, the CDR3 is TGTGCCAGCAGTTTTGCTAGCCAGACTCTTGGGGGGGAGCTGTTTTTT. It is translated as CASSFASQTLGGELFF. The full variable domain, with the rest looked up from reference TRBV28 and TRBJ2-2, is DVKVTQSSRYLVKRTGEKVFLECVQDMDHENMFWYRQDPGLGLRLIYFSYDVKMKEKGDIPEGYSVSREKKERFSLILESASTNQTSMYLCASSFASQTLGGELFFGEGSRLTVL.